This is a list of T cell receptor beta chains from one sample in a study of cytomegalovirus exposure and HLA in healthy donors. Sequencing was performed with immunoSEQ multiplex PCR; in TCRdb, only in-frame clones are kept and a portion is missing. The data hold roughly 100,000 clones, with about 75% observed a single time. The sequenced material came from PBMCs. The receptors derive from a man aged 35 to 55 in good health and CMV-seropositive. Each CDR3 is given with its conserved first and last residue. The D gene is left open where the match is weak. A row's size may be missing; if present it is once, few, many or a size class.

>TRBV9|.|TRBJ2-5|TRBD2
CASSGPGTSRTQYF
TGTGCCAGCAGCGGACCCGGGACTAGCAGGACCCAGTACTTC
>TRBV5-4|few|TRBJ1-2|TRBD1
CASRSTGINYGYTF
TGTGCCAGCAGATCGACAGGGATTAACTATGGCTACACCTTC
>TRBV4-1|.|TRBJ1-6|TRBD1
CASSQEDPAQGAVAATLHF
TGCGCCAGCAGCCAAGAGGACCCCGCGCAGGGGGCTGTTGCCGCCACACTCCACTTT
>TRBV6-1|.|TRBJ2-2|.
CASSTSQETGELFF
TGTGCCAGCAGTACGTCACAGGAAACCGGGGAGCTGTTTTTT
>TRBV6-1|.|TRBJ2-5|.
CASSVTTQETQYF
TGTGCCAGCAGTGTTACAACCCAAGAGACCCAGTACTTC
>TRBV18|.|TRBJ2-7|TRBD1
CASSPGTGNAGEQYF
TGTGCCAGCTCGCCCGGGACAGGGAACGCGGGCGAGCAGTACTTC
>TRBV6-1|.|TRBJ2-7|.
CASSLTGLTYEQYF
TGTGCCAGCAGCCTCACAGGTCTAACCTACGAGCAGTACTTC
>TRBV29-1|.|TRBJ2-7|.
CSVFDGDSYEQYF
TGCAGCGTTTTCGACGGGGACTCCTACGAGCAGTACTTC
>TRBV11-2|.|TRBJ2-5|TRBD2
CASRRAGGPGETQYF
TGTGCCAGCAGACGAGCGGGGGGCCCCGGGGAGACCCAGTACTTC
>TRBV28|.|TRBJ2-1|TRBD2
CASSPPPLAVPGLYNEQFF
TGTGCCAGCAGTCCGCCCCCTCTAGCGGTCCCGGGGCTTTACAATGAGCAGTTCTTC
>TRBV7-8|.|TRBJ2-3|TRBD2
CASSIRLAGEDWPDTQYF
TGTGCCAGCAGCATCCGACTAGCGGGAGAGGATTGGCCAGATACGCAGTATTTT
>TRBV5-1|.|TRBJ2-2|.
CASSFSLSGTGELFF
TGCGCCAGCAGCTTTTCCCTCTCGGGCACCGGGGAGCTGTTTTTT
>TRBV7-9|.|TRBJ2-7|.
CSSSSDRGGPYEQYF
TGTTCCAGCAGCTCCGACAGGGGAGGGCCCTACGAGCAGTACTTC
>TRBV5-1|.|TRBJ2-2|TRBD1
CASSLSGQTNTGELFF
TGCGCCAGCAGCTTGTCGGGACAGACGAACACCGGGGAGCTGTTTTTT
>TRBV2|.|TRBJ1-2|TRBD1
CASRGQVRVFTF
TGTGCCAGCAGAGGACAGGTCCGGGTATTCACCTTC
>TRBV29-1|.|TRBJ2-1|.
CSVEAPVGVRSYNEQFF
TGCAGCGTTGAAGCTCCCGTCGGGGTCCGCTCCTACAATGAGCAGTTCTTC
>TRBV11-3|once|TRBJ2-1|.
CASSLDNTGNNEQFF
TGTGCCAGCAGCTTAGATAATACGGGGAACAATGAGCAGTTCTTC
>TRBV27|.|TRBJ1-6|TRBD1
CASSIGQGIPGSSYNSPLHF
TGTGCCAGCAGTATTGGACAGGGAATACCCGGAAGCTCCTATAATTCACCCCTCCACTTT
>TRBV25-1|.|TRBJ1-6|TRBD1
CASSGSYRDSNSPLHF
TGTGCCAGCAGTGGTAGCTATCGGGACAGTAATTCACCCCTCCACTTT
>TRBV18|.|TRBJ1-1|.
CASSDSYNTEAFF
TGTGCCAGCTCCGACAGTTACAACACTGAAGCTTTCTTT
>TRBV2|.|TRBJ2-3|TRBD2
CARRTSGMGTDTQYF
TGTGCCAGGCGGACTAGCGGGATGGGCACAGATACGCAGTATTTT
>TRBV7-2|.|TRBJ1-3|TRBD1
CASSLSRGTGNTIYF
TGTGCCAGCAGCTTAAGCAGGGGGACTGGAAACACCATATATTTT
>TRBV2|.|TRBJ2-7|TRBD2
CASSERSSGYYEQYF
TGTGCCAGCAGTGAGAGGTCTAGCGGGTACTACGAGCAGTACTTC
>TRBV7-2|few|TRBJ2-1|.
CASSPLAGEQFF
TGTGCCAGCAGCCCATTGGCTGGTGAGCAGTTCTTC
>TRBV28|.|TRBJ2-2|TRBD1
CASSSVRQGVEGGELFF
TGTGCCAGCAGTTCCGTAAGACAGGGAGTTGAGGGCGGGGAGCTGTTTTTT
>TRBV5-4|.|TRBJ2-5|TRBD2
CASSPGGGRETQYF
TGTGCCAGCAGCCCGGGGGGTGGTCGAGAGACCCAGTACTTC
>TRBV7-9|.|TRBJ1-2|.
CASSRQVNYGYTF
TGTGCCAGCAGCCGACAGGTCAACTATGGCTACACCTTC
>TRBV11-2|.|TRBJ2-2|TRBD2
CASRGANTGELFF
TGTGCCAGCCGGGGGGCGAACACCGGGGAGCTGTTTTTT
>TRBV9|few|TRBJ2-3|.
CASSVGGQRTDTQYF
TGTGCCAGCAGCGTAGGAGGGCAGCGCACAGATACGCAGTATTTT
>TRBV9|once|TRBJ2-1|TRBD2
CASSVALAGDSEQFF
TGTGCCAGCAGCGTAGCTTTAGCGGGAGACAGTGAGCAGTTCTTC
>TRBV16|.|TRBJ1-5|.
CASSQSSGIGQPQHF
TGTGCCAGCAGCCAATCGTCGGGGATCGGTCAGCCCCAGCATTTT
>TRBV4-1|.|TRBJ2-2|TRBD1
CASSPGTGGGGELFF
TGCGCCAGCAGCCCCGGGACAGGGGGGGGCGGGGAGCTGTTTTTT
>TRBV7-9|.|TRBJ2-5|TRBD1
CASSPGQAEETQYF
TGTGCCAGCAGCCCGGGACAGGCGGAAGAGACCCAGTACTTC
>TRBV9|.|TRBJ2-1|TRBD2
CASSFSGGYNEQFF
TGTGCCAGCAGCTTTAGCGGGGGATACAATGAGCAGTTCTTC
>TRBV14|.|TRBJ2-1|TRBD1
CASSQGTGSHEQFF
TGTGCCAGCAGCCAAGGGACAGGGTCTCATGAGCAGTTCTTC
>TRBV5-1|.|TRBJ2-7|TRBD1
CASSLLGQGPYEQYF
TGCGCCAGCAGCTTGTTAGGACAGGGTCCCTACGAGCAGTACTTC
>TRBV19|few|TRBJ2-2|.
CASSIGTPGTGELFF
TGTGCCAGTAGTATAGGAACTCCTGGCACCGGGGAGCTGTTTTTT
>TRBV6-1|.|TRBJ1-3|.
CASSEWETPGNTIYF
TGTGCCAGCAGTGAATGGGAGACCCCTGGAAACACCATATATTTT
>TRBV10-3|few|TRBJ1-5|.
CAISERQGYNQPQHF
TGTGCCATCAGTGAGCGTCAGGGATACAATCAGCCCCAGCATTTT
>TRBV5-4|.|TRBJ2-1|TRBD2
CASSSGGLAGVPYNEQFF
TGTGCCAGCAGCTCTGGGGGACTAGCGGGGGTTCCCTACAATGAGCAGTTCTTC
>TRBV7-6|few|TRBJ2-3|.
CASSLAGANSDTQYF
TGTGCCAGCAGCCTCGCAGGGGCGAACTCGGATACGCAGTATTTT
>TRBV19|.|TRBJ2-5|.
CASSPTGRETQYF
TGTGCCAGTAGCCCGACAGGCCGAGAGACCCAGTACTTC
>TRBV6-6|.|TRBJ1-2|.
CASTRGVTTYGYTF
TGTGCCAGCACCCGGGGGGTGACTACTTATGGCTACACCTTC
>TRBV6-1|.|TRBJ1-3|TRBD1
CASSTTGGRNTIYF
TGTGCCAGCTCCACGACAGGGGGAAGAAACACCATATATTTT
>TRBV13|.|TRBJ1-6|.
CASSSSTGRNSPLHF
TGTGCCAGTAGTTCCTCGACAGGCCGTAATTCACCCCTCCACTTT
>TRBV9|.|TRBJ1-2|TRBD1
CASSVRDRDGYTF
TGTGCCAGCAGCGTTCGGGACAGGGATGGCTACACCTTC
>TRBV15|.|TRBJ2-1|.
CATSRDPEVGWNEQFF
TGTGCCACCAGCAGAGATCCGGAGGTGGGTTGGAATGAGCAGTTCTTC
>TRBV6-5|.|TRBJ2-1|TRBD1
CASSLGTGIGGEQFF
TGTGCCAGCAGTCTGGGGACAGGGATAGGGGGTGAGCAGTTCTTC
>TRBV9|.|TRBJ2-5|TRBD2
CASSVEVAGVETQYF
TGTGCCAGCAGCGTAGAGGTAGCGGGAGTTGAGACCCAGTACTTC
>TRBV5-1|.|TRBJ2-7|TRBD1
CASSLGGALQGGDYEQYF
TGCGCCAGCAGCTTGGGGGGGGCCCTACAGGGGGGCGACTACGAGCAGTACTTC
>TRBV14|medium-sized|TRBJ2-5|TRBD1
CASSPDRKTQYF
TGTGCCAGCAGCCCGGACAGGAAGACCCAGTACTTC
>TRBV10-1|.|TRBJ1-5|.
CASNRQAPRNQPQHF
TGCGCCAGCAACCGACAGGCGCCGAGGAATCAGCCCCAGCATTTT
>TRBV5-6|.|TRBJ1-2|.
CASSLFRQGSYTF
TGTGCCAGCAGCTTGTTTCGCCAGGGGAGCTACACCTTC
>TRBV7-8|.|TRBJ2-5|TRBD2
CASSLSLAGNQETQYF
TGTGCCAGCAGCTTAAGTCTAGCGGGAAACCAAGAGACCCAGTACTTC
>TRBV10-1|few|TRBJ2-2|.
CASSVTADTGELFF
TGCGCCAGCAGTGTCACCGCGGACACCGGGGAGCTGTTTTTT
>TRBV10-3|few|TRBJ2-2|TRBD1
CAISNRGPGNTGELFF
TGTGCCATCAGTAACAGGGGGCCGGGTAACACCGGGGAGCTGTTTTTT
>TRBV6-6|.|TRBJ2-7|TRBD1
CASSPGTGLSSYEQYF
TGTGCCAGCAGCCCCGGGACAGGGCTGAGCTCCTACGAGCAGTACTTC